These 24 T cell receptor beta chains originate from one sample sequenced in a study of CD8+ T cells in alopecia areata. RNA extraction was followed by reverse transcription into cDNA, which acted as the sequencing template. Method: immunoSEQ multiplex PCR; TCRdb's copy keeps in-frame clones and lacks some. The repertoire holds about 110,000 clones, with 55% to 60% as singletons. The sample taken for sequencing was NKG2D-low CD8+ T cells sorted from blood. These TCRs come from a human donor with alopecia areata.

The rearrangement uses TRBV27 and TRBJ1-1, with unresolved D. V lost 5 bases and J lost 4, with 11 bases in between. The germline CDR1 and CDR2 sequences are MNHEY and SMNVEV (reference sequence). The CDR3 length is 13 residues. The CDR3 protein is CASSPLGGTEAFF. In nucleotides, the CDR3 is TGTGCCAGCAGTCCACTTGGAGGCACTGAAGCTTTCTTT.

This chain uses TRBV19 with TRBJ2-7; 9 nucleotides line up with TRBD1. CDR3 length: 14 amino acids. Trimming cost V 5 bases and J 2 bases; bases outside gene matches: 4. Germline V gene lookup returns CDR1 LNHDA and CDR2 SQIVND (reference sequence). CDR3 in amino acids: CASSPGTGPYEQYF. The CDR3 DNA follows: TGTGCCAGTAGTCCCGGGACAGGGCCCTACGAGCAGTACTTC.

Concerning this clone: This same CDR3 is encoded by further DNA sequences in the sample. This rearrangement joins TRBV5-4 to TRBJ2-3; unclear D gene. The CDR3 runs to 12 residues. CDR1 is SGHNT, CDR2 YYREEE, per germline (reference sequence). Trimming shortened V by 0 bases and J by 6 bases, and 5 bases separated the two germline ends. CDR3 coding DNA: TGTGCCAGCAGCTTGGGGTCGGATACGCAGTATTTT. Encoded protein: CASSLGSDTQYF.

This chain links TRBV6-1 with TRBJ2-7, with TRBD1 as a possible D gene (5 bases). The CDR3 runs to 17 residues. The germline V gene encodes CDR1 MNHNS and CDR2 SASEGT. The V end was cut by 3 bases, the J end by 4 bases, with 22 bases between. CDR3 bases: TGTGCCAGCAGTGAGGGTGAATACAGGATCCCCCTTTACGAGCAGTACTTC. This encodes CASSEGEYRIPLYEQYF.

V is TRBV7-9 and J is TRBJ1-2, with D perhaps matching TRBD1 (6 bases). Trimming removed 4 bases at V and 5 bases at J, with 17 bases between. The CDR3 is made up of 15 amino acids. Germline loops: CDR1 SEHNR, CDR2 FQNEAQ (reference sequence). The CDR3 sequence is CASSYLPGEGYGYTF. DNA of the CDR3: TGTGCCAGCAGCTATCTACCAGGGGAGGGGTATGGCTACACCTTC.

V is TRBV27 and J is TRBJ1-5, with D perhaps TRBD1 (5 bases). The germline V gene encodes CDR1 MNHEY and CDR2 SMNVEV (reference sequence). This CDR3 contains 14 residues. V was cut by 2 bases and J by 4 bases, with 9 bases left in between. CDR3 DNA sequence: TGTGCCAGCAGTTTAGGGGGTCCGAATCAGCCCCAGCATTTT. Protein sequence: CASSLGGPNQPQHF.

The J gene is TRBJ2-7, the V gene TRBV28; D could derive from TRBD1 or TRBD2 (6 bases each). The length of the CDR3 is 11 residues. Germline V lookup: CDR1 MDHEN, CDR2 SYDVKM. Trimming removed 6 bases at V and 4 bases at J, with 7 bases between. The CDR3 DNA is TGTGCCAGCAGAGGGGGGTACGAGCAGTACTTC. Its protein is CASRGGYEQYF.

The chain uses TRBV27 and TRBJ2-2, with a tentative D call TRBD2 (6 bases). CDR1 MNHEY and CDR2 SMNVEV come from the germline V gene (reference sequence). V lost 9 bases and J lost 6, with 11 bases in between. The CDR3 is made up of 12 amino acids. The chain's CDR3 is CASRRVPGELFF. CDR3 nucleotide sequence: TGTGCCAGTCGGAGGGTTCCCGGGGAGCTGTTTTTT.

The chain couples TRBV19 to TRBJ1-1; TRBD1 might be the D (6 bases). The ends were cut back, 5 bases at V and 0 bases at J, with 7 bases in the middle. From germline, CDR1 is LNHDA and CDR2 SQIVND (reference sequence). The CDR3 covers 13 residues. The CDR3 protein is CASSPGVNTEAFF. In DNA, the CDR3 is TGTGCCAGTAGTCCAGGGGTGAACACTGAAGCTTTCTTT.

The genes are TRBV11-2 and TRBJ2-3; D is undetermined. Trimming pared 1 base from V and 5 bases from J, leaving 4 bases between. Germline V gene data show CDR1 as SGHAT and CDR2 as FQNNGV. This CDR3 region has 12 residues. CDR3 residues: CASSLVVDTQYF. For the CDR3, the DNA is TGTGCCAGCAGCTTAGTAGTAGATACGCAGTATTTT.

This sequence joins TRBV13 and TRBJ1-1; no clear D gene. The length of the CDR3 is 13 residues. V gave up 2 bases and J gave up 5 bases, with 9 bases separating them. Germline values: CDR1 PRHDT, CDR2 FYEKMQ (reference sequence). CDR3 sequence (DNA): TGTGCCAGCAGCTTATCCCTTCGGACTGAAGCTTTCTTT. Residues: CASSLSLRTEAFF. The full variable domain, with the rest looked up from reference TRBV13 and TRBJ1-1, is AAGVIQSPRHLIKEKRETATLKCYPIPRHDTVYWYQQGPGQDPQFLISFYEKMQSDKGSIPDRFSAQQFSDYHSELNMSSLELGDSALYFCASSLSLRTEAFFGQGTRLTVV.

The V call is TRBV27, the J call TRBJ1-3; D call uncertain. V was shortened by 6 bases and J by 1 base, with 7 bases between the two germline ends. The germline V gene has CDR1 MNHEY and CDR2 SMNVEV (reference sequence). The CDR3 length is 13 residues. The CDR3 protein is CASRDGSGNTIYF. CDR3 bases: TGTGCCAGCAGGGATGGGTCTGGAAACACCATATATTTT.

The V gene is TRBV27, the J gene TRBJ2-5; D is possibly TRBD1 (5 bases). The CDR3 is 13 amino acids. Trimming left V 2 bases short and J 4 bases short, with 8 bases between. Looked up from germline, CDR1 is MNHEY and CDR2 is SMNVEV (reference sequence). DNA for the CDR3: TGTGCCAGCAGTTTAGGTGACAGAGAGACCCAGTACTTC. It specifies CASSLGDRETQYF.

The chain carries TRBV28 and TRBJ2-1, with 7 nucleotides matching TRBD2. Germline V gene sequence: CDR1 MDHEN, CDR2 SYDVKM. The junction had 10 bases not matched to a gene; V was cut back by 6 bases and J by 5 bases. This CDR3 spans 15 amino acids. The CDR3 protein is CASRRPGLRHNEQFF. In DNA form, the CDR3 reads TGTGCCAGCAGACGACCGGGACTACGTCACAATGAGCAGTTCTTC.

This chain joins TRBV6-6 and TRBJ2-1; 8 bases map to TRBD1. The junction had 5 bases not matched to a gene; V was cut back by 6 bases and J by 4 bases. The CDR3 contains 14 residues. Per the germline V gene, CDR1 is MNHNY and CDR2 is SVGAGI (reference sequence). In nucleotides, the CDR3 is TGTGCCAGCAGCCGACAGGGGCAATACAATGAGCAGTTCTTC. It encodes CASSRQGQYNEQFF.

This sequence joins TRBV14 and TRBJ2-7; 9 nucleotides align to TRBD2. This CDR3 contains 14 residues. J was trimmed by 3 bases and V by 3 bases; bases with no gene match: 3. Germline CDR1 reads SGHDN; CDR2 reads FVKESK. The CDR3: CASSHSAGGYEQYF. In DNA, the CDR3 is TGTGCCAGCAGCCACTCAGCGGGAGGCTACGAGCAGTACTTC.

The genes are TRBV2 and TRBJ2-3; 14 bases agree with TRBD2. The germline CDR1 and CDR2 sequences are SNHLY and FYNNEI. This CDR3 is 18 amino acids long. The J segment lost 5 bases and the V segment lost 3 bases, leaving 10 bases of the junction unmatched. The CDR3 spells CASSDPGGLAGEGDTQYF. The CDR3 bases are TGTGCCAGCAGTGATCCCGGGGGACTAGCGGGAGAGGGAGATACGCAGTATTTT.

The chain has TRBV11-2 and TRBJ1-1; 11 nucleotides match TRBD1. Trimming at V came to 3 bases and at J to 3 bases, leaving 3 bases not matched to a gene. This CDR3 comprises 15 residues. Germline CDR1 and CDR2: SGHAT and FQNNGV. The CDR3 region is CASSLGQGVYTEAFF. CDR3 nucleotide sequence: TGTGCCAGCAGCTTGGGACAGGGGGTATACACTGAAGCTTTCTTT.

This clone came up a few times. The CDR3 coding sequence is TGCAGCGTTGAGTCTGCTTCCCCCTACGAGCAGTACTTC. Translation gives CSVESASPYEQYF. V gene TRBV29-1 combines with J gene TRBJ2-7; D ambiguous. CDR1 is SQVTM and CDR2 is ANQGSEA in the germline V gene. V was cut by 3 bases and J by 2 bases, with 11 bases left in between. This CDR3 comprises 13 residues.

This clone was seen a handful of times. This rearrangement joins TRBV25-1 to TRBJ2-2, with TRBD2 as a possible D gene (6 bases). There are 14 residues in the CDR3. Trimming cost V 8 bases and J 6 bases, with 16 bases left between them. Per germline, CDR1 MGHDK and CDR2 SYGVNS. The CDR3, as DNA: TGTGCCAGCCTGGGAGGAAGGGCACCCGGGGAGCTGTTTTTT. The encoded protein is CASLGGRAPGELFF.

The chain has TRBV29-1 and TRBJ2-5; 12 nucleotides match TRBD2. The J call may be in error: the DNA end matches TRBJ2-7 better. The germline V gene encodes CDR1 SQVTM and CDR2 ANQGSEA. CDR3 length: 14 residues. Here the CDR3 DNA reads TGCAGCGTTCTGACTAGCGGGAGTGTCTACGAGCAGTACTTC. It yields the protein CSVLTSGSVYEQYF.

This chain joins TRBV5-1 and TRBJ1-1; D is unresolved. Germline V gene data show CDR1 as SGHRS and CDR2 as YFSETQ. V was pared by 5 bases and J by 1 base, with 9 bases between. This CDR3 comprises 13 residues. DNA for the CDR3: TGCGCCAGCAGTTTTCCGGGGAACACTGAAGCTTTCTTT. Translating it yields CASSFPGNTEAFF.

This sequence joins TRBV28 and TRBJ2-7, with 10 bases matching TRBD2. The germline gives CDR1 MDHEN, CDR2 SYDVKM. J gave up 5 bases and V 5 bases, and 6 bases lay outside the gene matches. The CDR3 contains 14 residues. For the CDR3, the DNA is TGTGCCAGCAGTCTCAGCGGGAGGGTGAACGAGCAGTACTTC. This encodes CASSLSGRVNEQYF.

This clone turned up a few times. The chain is built from TRBV7-9 and TRBJ1-2, with 7 bases identical to TRBD1. There are 15 residues in the CDR3. Germline V lookup: CDR1 SEHNR, CDR2 FQNEAQ (reference sequence). The J segment lost 2 bases and the V segment lost 3 bases, leaving 6 bases of the junction unmatched. The CDR3 coding sequence is TGTGCCAGCAGCTTGTCGGCAGGGGGAAACTATGGCTACACCTTC. Protein: CASSLSAGGNYGYTF.